Listed below are T cell receptor beta chains from one sample, sequenced in a study of blood T cell repertoires in COVID-19. Data came from immunoSEQ multiplex PCR; TCRdb stores just in-frame clones and leaves some out. The sample has some 150,000 clones, 65% to 85% seen once; the top ten hold around 8.7%. The sample comprised peripheral blood. The receptors derive from a middle-aged man with active or convalescent COVID-19. Both conserved end residues are part of each CDR3. A D gene is named only where the DNA matches it firmly. A row's size may be missing; if present it is once, few, many or a size class.

NA,TRBD1,TRBJ1-5,TRBV9,CASSVAGGPNQPQHF,TGTGCCAGCAGCGTAGCAGGGGGCCCCAATCAGCCCCAGCATTTT
NA,TRBD1,TRBJ2-2,TRBV4-2,CASSQAGTGGAGTGELFF,TGTGCCAGCAGCCAAGCCGGGACAGGGGGCGCCGGCACCGGGGAGCTGTTTTTT
NA,TRBD1,TRBJ1-5,TRBV5-1,CASSPQGAPNQPQHF,TGCGCCAGCAGCCCACAGGGGGCGCCTAATCAGCCCCAGCATTTT
NA,TRBD1,TRBJ2-3,TRBV7-2,CASSDRERYTDTQYF,TGTGCCAGCAGCGACAGGGAACGGTACACAGATACGCAGTATTTT
many,NA,TRBJ2-6,TRBV6-2/TRBV6-3,CASSFGGANVLTF,TGTGCCAGCAGCTTCGGTGGGGCCAACGTCCTGACTTTC
once,NA,TRBJ1-2,TRBV9,CASSLRQEVGYGYTF,TGTGCCAGCAGCCTGAGACAGGAAGTGGGCTATGGCTACACCTTC
NA,TRBD1,TRBJ2-1,TRBV27,CASSITGTGGYLEQFF,TGTGCCAGCAGTATAACCGGGACAGGGGGGTACCTTGAGCAGTTCTTC
once,NA,TRBJ2-3,TRBV25-1,CASSIVLADTQYF,TGTGCCAGCAGTATAGTTTTGGCAGATACGCAGTATTTT
few,TRBD1,TRBJ2-7,TRBV6-4,CASSFSGYRGAYEQYF,TGTGCCAGCAGTTTTTCGGGCTACAGGGGAGCCTACGAGCAGTACTTC
NA,TRBD2,TRBJ2-1,TRBV24-1,CATSDQRERENEQFF,TGTGCCACCAGTGATCAGCGGGAGAGGGAAAATGAGCAGTTCTTC
NA,NA,TRBJ2-1,TRBV27,CASSSEAYNEQFF,TGTGCCAGCAGTTCCGAGGCCTACAATGAGCAGTTCTTC
many,TRBD1,TRBJ1-6,TRBV7-3,CASSFGQAGSPLHF,TGTGCCAGCAGCTTCGGACAGGCGGGTTCACCCCTCCACTTT
NA,TRBD2,TRBJ2-7,TRBV7-6,CASTLAGGPDEQYF,TGTGCCAGCACCCTAGCGGGAGGGCCCGACGAGCAGTACTTC
NA,TRBD2,TRBJ2-1,TRBV5-1,CASSWGPGTSGPEQFF,TGCGCCAGCAGCTGGGGCCCCGGGACTAGCGGACCTGAGCAGTTCTTC
once,TRBD2,TRBJ2-7,TRBV11-2,CASSATSGNYEQYF,TGTGCCAGCAGCGCGACTAGCGGAAACTACGAGCAGTACTTC
NA,TRBD2,TRBJ2-1,TRBV7-6,CASSSRTSGSYNEQFF,TGTGCCAGCAGCTCCCGGACTAGCGGCTCCTACAATGAGCAGTTCTTC
NA,NA,TRBJ2-7,TRBV27,CASSFDTGPYEQYF,TGTGCCAGCAGTTTCGACACAGGGCCCTACGAGCAGTACTTC
few,NA,TRBJ1-1,TRBV13,CASSFGRATMNTEAFF,TGTGCCAGCAGCTTCGGCAGGGCCACCATGAACACTGAAGCTTTCTTT
NA,TRBD2,TRBJ2-7,TRBV6-5,CASSYGLAGGYEQYF,TGTGCCAGCAGTTACGGTCTAGCGGGAGGATACGAGCAGTACTTC
NA,TRBD1,TRBJ2-7,TRBV11-1,CASSYTGTGGDEQYF,TGTGCCAGCAGCTATACCGGGACAGGGGGCGACGAGCAGTACTTC